The 30 T cell receptor beta chains reported below all come from one sample, sequenced in a study of regulatory T cells in long-lasting Graves disease (dated by TCRdb to the early 2020s). The protocol used for the library was multiplex PCR. The instrument given in TCRdb is Illumina HiSeq 4000. TCR beta libraries were built with iRepertoire HTBI primers and Arm-PCR amplification of CDR3 regions. TCRdb took the public reads, trimmed them with fastp at Q25, ran MiXCR for clone calling and kept in-frame beta chains. Rows with a matching CDR3 protein are joined into one entry that keeps the most common DNA and genes. This sample holds roughly 400,000 distinct CDR3 sequences; less than 25% were observed only once. The ten most abundant clones make up around 20% of the sample. Explained via the paper, the time point label denotes: persistent/refractory GD, antithyroid drugs over 5 years with positive TRAb. For both TCR sequencing and RNA sequencing, RNA was extracted from PBMCs using TRIzol.

The sequenced sample was peripheral blood mononuclear cells (PBMCs), obtained when the disease was refractory, from a patient treated with antithyroid drugs. Receptors were obtained from a female donor with Graves disease.

This clonotype has a handful of counts. The chain is built from TRBV29-1 and TRBJ2-4, with D possibly matching TRBD2 (6 bases). With 8 bases removed from V and 3 bases from J, the gap between germline ends came to 20 bases. Germline CDR1 SQVTM, CDR2 ANQGSEA. The CDR3 is 15 residues long. In nucleotides, the CDR3 is TGCAGCACCGAGGAGCTCTGGAGGGACAAAAACATTCAGTACTTC. This encodes CSTEELWRDKNIQYF.

This clonotype occurred a few times. V gene TRBV15 combines with J gene TRBJ2-2; D might be TRBD2 (5 bases). The CDR3 covers 17 residues. V lost 1 base and J lost 7, with 19 bases in between. Germline CDR1 and CDR2: LNHNV and YYDKDF (reference sequence). CDR3 sequence: CATSRAGAARSRGELFF. For the CDR3, the DNA is TGTGCCACCAGCAGAGCCGGAGCGGCGAGATCGCGCGGGGAGCTGTTTTTT.

This clonotype occurred a few times. The V call is TRBV7-2, the J call TRBJ1-1; no clear D. Looked up from germline, CDR1 is SGHTA and CDR2 is FQGNSA. The V and J ends lost 4 bases and 5 bases respectively, with 14 bases between them. This CDR3 has 14 amino acids. Here the CDR3 reads CASSSLNGWTEAFF. The CDR3, as DNA: TGTGCCAGCAGCTCGCTTAATGGGTGGACTGAAGCTTTCTTT.

A few counts support this clonotype. The CDR3: CASSIVQGQGNQPQHF. In DNA, the CDR3 is TGTGCCAGTAGTATAGTGCAAGGACAGGGGAACCAGCCCCAGCATTTT. The chain carries TRBV19 and TRBJ1-5, with 9 bases fitting TRBD1. J was trimmed by 7 bases and V by 1 base; bases with no gene match: 8. CDR1 and CDR2 from the germline V gene are LNHDA and SQIVND (reference sequence). There are 16 residues in the CDR3.

This chain joins TRBV28 and TRBJ2-2; 8 bases align to TRBD2. Germline V CDR1 and CDR2: MDHEN, SYDVKM. The CDR3 runs 15 residues. J gave up 6 bases and V 10 bases, and 13 bases lay outside the gene matches. CDR3 DNA sequence: TGTGCCACGAAACTGGGACTAGTTATTTCCGGGGAGCTGTTTTTT. It specifies CATKLGLVISGELFF. The complete variable domain, with remaining parts taken from reference TRBV28 and TRBJ2-2, reads DVKVTQSSRYLVKRTGEKVFLECVQDMDHENMFWYRQDPGLGLRLIYFSYDVKMKEKGDIPEGYSVSREKKERFSLILESASTNQTSMYLCATKLGLVISGELFFGEGSRLTVL.

This clonotype showed up just a few times. The V call is TRBV7-2, the J call TRBJ1-1, with 11 positions matching TRBD1. Trimming cost V 5 bases and J 0 bases; bases outside gene matches: 11. This CDR3 region has 18 residues. From germline, CDR1 is SGHTA and CDR2 FQGNSA. The CDR3 spells CASSPRTGGLFMNTEAFF. The CDR3 nucleotides are TGTGCCAGCAGCCCACGGACAGGGGGCCTTTTTATGAACACTGAAGCTTTCTTT.

This clonotype was counted between two and nine times. This CDR3 is CASSYVGETGELFF. The CDR3, as DNA: TGTGCCAGCAGTTACGTGGGGGAGACCGGGGAGCTGTTTTTT. The rearrangement joins TRBV6-5 to TRBJ2-2; D could derive from TRBD1 or TRBD2 (5 bases each). This CDR3 has 14 amino acids. The V end was cut by 2 bases, the J end by 5 bases, with 9 bases between. Germline CDR1 is MNHEY and CDR2 is SVGAGI.

This clonotype has just a few counts. This chain uses TRBV9 with TRBJ1-1; D unresolved. V dropped 1 base and J dropped 3 bases, with 10 bases sitting between them. Germline CDR1 is SGDLS and CDR2 is YYNGEE. The CDR3 loop spans 14 amino acids. CDR3 residues: CASSVSPTDTEAFF. The CDR3 DNA reads TGTGCCAGCAGCGTATCCCCCACAGACACTGAAGCTTTCTTT.

V usage is TRBV2 and J usage is TRBJ2-3, with D tentatively TRBD1 (5 bases). The CDR3 sequence is 14 residues long. The V gene lost 7 bases and the J gene lost 3 bases, with 14 bases spanning the gap. Germline-derived CDR1 and CDR2 are SNHLY and FYNNEI. As DNA, the CDR3 is TGTGCCAGCAATTGGTTGGGGCAAACAGATACGCAGTATTTT. It translates to CASNWLGQTDTQYF.

The chain combines TRBV6-1 with TRBJ2-2, with a tentative D call TRBD1 (5 bases). The CDR3 is made up of 15 amino acids. Germline CDR1 MNHNS, CDR2 SASEGT. Trimming took off 4 bases at V and 6 bases at J, with 15 bases between the two ends. CDR3 amino acids: CASSGAVGVAGELFF. DNA for the CDR3: TGTGCCAGCAGTGGCGCGGTAGGGGTAGCCGGGGAGCTGTTTTTT.

V usage is TRBV2 and J usage is TRBJ2-4, with a tentative D call TRBD2 (6 bases). CDR3 length equals 15 residues. Trimming pared 0 bases from V and 3 bases from J, leaving 9 bases between. Per the germline V gene, CDR1 is SNHLY and CDR2 is FYNNEI. The CDR3 DNA reads as TGTGCCAGCAGTGAAGCGCTGGGAGGCAAAAACATTCAGTACTTC. It encodes CASSEALGGKNIQYF.

Many counts were recorded for this clonotype. This chain links TRBV2 with TRBJ1-1; the D is unclear. V gave up 3 bases and J gave up 4 bases, with 9 bases separating them. The CDR3 is made up of 13 amino acids. The germline V gene encodes CDR1 SNHLY and CDR2 FYNNEI. The CDR3 here is CASSEGGFTEAFF. Written as DNA, the CDR3 is TGTGCCAGCAGTGAGGGAGGGTTCACTGAAGCTTTCTTT.

This clonotype was detected many times. The chain's CDR3 is CASSFSAHGNQPQHF. The CDR3, as DNA: TGTGCCAGCAGTTTTTCGGCCCATGGGAATCAGCCCCAGCATTTT. The chain carries TRBV28 and TRBJ1-5, with D uncertain. The CDR3 runs to 15 residues. Germline V lookup: CDR1 MDHEN, CDR2 SYDVKM. Trimming removed 3 bases from V and 4 bases from J, with 13 bases in between. The whole variable domain, filled in from reference TRBV28 and TRBJ1-5, reads DVKVTQSSRYLVKRTGEKVFLECVQDMDHENMFWYRQDPGLGLRLIYFSYDVKMKEKGDIPEGYSVSREKKERFSLILESASTNQTSMYLCASSFSAHGNQPQHFGDGTRLSIL.

The genes are TRBV20-1 and TRBJ1-2; 10 nucleotides match TRBD1. There are 14 residues in the CDR3. With 6 bases clipped from V and 2 bases from J, the junction kept 6 bases outside the gene matches. Germline CDR1 is DFQATT and CDR2 is SNEGSKA (reference sequence). CDR3 protein: CSAGRQGANYGYTF. The CDR3 coding sequence is TGCAGTGCGGGAAGACAGGGGGCCAACTATGGCTACACCTTC.

This clonotype was picked up many times. The chain employs TRBV20-1 and TRBJ1-2, with D maybe TRBD1 (5 bases). There are 14 residues in the CDR3. With 4 bases removed from V and 1 base from J, the gap between germline ends came to 13 bases. CDR1 DFQATT and CDR2 SNEGSKA come from the germline V gene (reference sequence). The CDR3 bases are TGCAGTGCTACCCCACAGGTCATTAACTATGGCTACACCTTC. Its protein product is CSATPQVINYGYTF.

This clonotype was detected ten times or more. The chain couples TRBV18 to TRBJ1-2, with 8 bases matching TRBD1. This CDR3 comprises 12 residues. V trimming: 4 bases; J trimming: 8 bases; junction bases outside the gene matches: 3. The germline gives CDR1 KGHSH, CDR2 LQKENI. The CDR3 spells CASSLGQGGYTF. The CDR3 DNA reads TGTGCCAGCTCACTCGGACAGGGAGGCTACACCTTC.

This clonotype was observed many times. The DNA for the CDR3 is TGTGCCAGCAGCTTGACCGGGACAGGGCCCACAGATACGCAGTATTTT. This gives the protein CASSLTGTGPTDTQYF. This sequence joins TRBV7-8 and TRBJ2-3, with TRBD1 matching over 9 bases. From germline, CDR1 is SGHVS and CDR2 FQNEAQ. CDR3 size: 16 residues. Losses at the gene ends were 3 bases for V and 2 bases for J; bases not matched to a gene: 6.

This clonotype was found a few times. The rearrangement links TRBV20-1 to TRBJ1-4; the match to TRBD1 covers 7 bases. Germline trimming cut 6 bases from V and 7 bases from J; bases unmatched to any gene: 8. Germline assignment: CDR1 DFQATT and CDR2 SNEGSKA (reference sequence). The CDR3 extends over 13 amino acids. This chain's CDR3 is CSAGGTVGEKLFF. The DNA of the CDR3 is TGCAGTGCCGGTGGGACAGTAGGTGAAAAACTGTTTTTT.

This clonotype was counted between two and nine times. This chain joins TRBV20-1 and TRBJ2-5; possibly TRBD2 for D (6 bases). Trimming cost V 6 bases and J 1 base, with 18 bases left between them. The CDR3 consists of 15 residues. Germline assignment: CDR1 DFQATT and CDR2 SNEGSKA (reference sequence). DNA of the CDR3: TGCAGTGCCCAAGGCGGAGGGCCGGCCCAAGAGACCCAGTACTTC. Its translation: CSAQGGGPAQETQYF.

This clonotype has a handful of counts. The J gene is TRBJ1-6, the V gene TRBV6-2 or TRBV6-3; D is perhaps TRBD1 (6 bases). Germline V CDR1 and CDR2: MNHEY, SVGEGT. The V and J ends lost 6 bases and 9 bases respectively, with 12 bases between them. The CDR3 totals 13 residues. CDR3 in amino acids: CASSDRGTSPLHF. CDR3 sequence (DNA): TGTGCCAGCAGCGATAGGGGGACTTCACCCCTCCACTTT.

The chain combines TRBV29-1 with TRBJ2-5, with TRBD2 matching over 8 bases. With V trimmed by 8 bases and J by 5 bases, 28 bases remained unmatched. CDR1 SQVTM and CDR2 ANQGSEA come from the germline V gene. The CDR3 is made up of 19 amino acids. The CDR3 bases are TGCAGCCCCATCGGGGGGGCGGAGACTAGCGAGAGGGCCGGGGAGACCCAGTACTTC. It yields the protein CSPIGGAETSERAGETQYF.

The V and J genes are TRBV2 and TRBJ2-3; the D is unclear. Per the germline V gene, CDR1 is SNHLY and CDR2 is FYNNEI. CDR3 length equals 15 residues. The V and J ends lost 2 bases and 1 base respectively, with 10 bases between them. CDR3 bases: TGTGCCAGCAGTGAATCTAGGATTGGCACAGATACGCAGTATTTT. Translated, it gives CASSESRIGTDTQYF. The complete variable domain, with remaining parts taken from reference TRBV2 and TRBJ2-3, reads EPEVTQTPSHQVTQMGQEVILRCVPISNHLYFYWYRQILGQKVEFLVSFYNNEISEKSEIFDDQFSVERPDGSNFTLKIRSTKLEDSAMYFCASSESRIGTDTQYFGPGTRLTVL.

The table lists this clonotype with many counts. The chain is built from TRBV6-1 and TRBJ2-2; 10 bases line up with TRBD1. The CDR3 covers 14 residues. J was trimmed by 9 bases and V by 5 bases; bases with no gene match: 6. Germline lookup yields CDR1 MNHNS and CDR2 SASEGT. CDR3 protein: CASSQGQGIRELFF. CDR3 coding DNA: TGTGCCAGCAGTCAGGGACAGGGGATTCGGGAGCTGTTTTTT.

The chain recombines TRBV11-2 with TRBJ2-3; a weak D match, TRBD1 (5 bases). Trimming left V 1 base short and J 0 bases short, with 8 bases between. The CDR3 spans 15 residues. Per germline, CDR1 SGHAT and CDR2 FQNNGV. In DNA, the CDR3 is TGTGCCAGCAGCTTAGCAGGGTCTAGCACAGATACGCAGTATTTT. It codes for CASSLAGSSTDTQYF. Based on the CDR3 plus reference TRBV11-2 and TRBJ2-3, the full variable domain is EAGVAQSPRYKIIEKRQSVAFWCNPISGHATLYWYQQILGQGPKLLIQFQNNGVVDDSQLPKDRFSAERLKGVDSTLKIQPAKLEDSAVYLCASSLAGSSTDTQYFGPGTRLTVL.

This clonotype was seen repeatedly, ten times or more. The V and J genes are TRBV11-2 and TRBJ1-5; D not certain. Trimming removed 1 base from V and 5 bases from J, with 6 bases in between. Germline assignment: CDR1 SGHAT and CDR2 FQNNGV. The CDR3 runs to 13 residues. CDR3 in DNA: TGTGCCAGCAGCTTAGTCCAGGATCAGCCCCAGCATTTT. It encodes CASSLVQDQPQHF.

The chain recombines TRBV10-3 with TRBJ1-2; 7 bases fit TRBD1. Trimming at V came to 6 bases and at J to 8 bases, leaving 12 bases not matched to a gene. This CDR3 spans 14 amino acids. Germline CDR1 is ENHRY and CDR2 is SYGVKD. The CDR3 DNA sequence: TGTGCCATCAGGAAGCCCGGGACAGAGACCGGCTACACCTTC. Protein: CAIRKPGTETGYTF.

This clonotype has a count of ten or more. J is TRBJ2-5 and V is TRBV29-1; possibly TRBD2 for D (6 bases). The CDR3 runs 14 residues. With 1 base removed from V and 5 bases from J, the gap between germline ends came to 14 bases. CDR1 and CDR2 (germline): SQVTM, ANQGSEA. This chain's CDR3 is CSVEVAGIGETQYF. The CDR3 DNA reads as TGCAGCGTTGAAGTGGCGGGGATTGGGGAGACCCAGTACTTC.

This clonotype came up many times. This rearrangement joins TRBV10-3 to TRBJ1-2, with D maybe TRBD1 (6 bases). This CDR3 is 13 amino acids long. The germline gives CDR1 ENHRY, CDR2 SYGVKD. Trimming took 7 bases from V and 2 from J, leaving 11 bases between them. The CDR3 is CAINRGENYGYTF. The CDR3 bases are TGTGCCATCAATAGGGGGGAGAACTATGGCTACACCTTC.

This clonotype has a handful of counts. The V gene is TRBV6-1, the J gene TRBJ1-6, with 7 bases aligning to TRBD1. From germline, CDR1 is MNHNS and CDR2 SASEGT. The V segment lost 4 bases and the J segment 11 bases; nucleotides outside the gene matches: 14. This CDR3 has 16 amino acids. This CDR3 reads CASSVSTGAITTPLHF. The CDR3 bases are TGTGCCAGCAGTGTATCTACAGGGGCCATTACGACACCCCTCCACTTT.

This clonotype was seen ten or more times. J is TRBJ2-2 and V is TRBV28, with no clear D. V dropped 7 bases and J dropped 4 bases, with 10 bases sitting between them. Germline V lookup: CDR1 MDHEN, CDR2 SYDVKM. The CDR3 has 13 amino acids. In DNA, the CDR3 is TGTGCCAGCACGTCGGGTTTCACCGGGGAGCTGTTTTTT. Its translation: CASTSGFTGELFF.